These 21 T cell receptor beta chains were sequenced from one sample in a study of cytomegalovirus exposure and HLA in healthy donors. The PCR ran on 60 Vbeta and 13 Jbeta primers. TCRdb keeps only in-frame clones here, not all; method: immunoSEQ multiplex PCR. The sample contains a few hundred thousand clones, approximately 82% of which appear only once. Material for sequencing was PBMCs. All receptors derive from an older woman in good health and CMV-seropositive.

In this sample, this clone turned up once. The chain has TRBV5-1 and TRBJ2-1; the D is unclear. This CDR3 comprises 14 residues. In germline, CDR1 is SGHRS, CDR2 YFSETQ. Trimming took off 4 bases at V and 8 bases at J, with 16 bases between the two ends. The CDR3 spells CASSGLTGGDEQFF. The CDR3 nucleotides are TGCGCCAGCAGCGGTCTAACGGGTGGCGATGAGCAGTTCTTC.

The chain couples TRBV4-1 to TRBJ1-2; D perhaps matches TRBD1 (6 bases). V shed 4 bases and J shed 8 bases, with 20 bases lying between them. CDR3 length equals 15 residues. CDR1 and CDR2 (germline): MGHRA, YSYEKL. CDR3 sequence: CASSLTSGGHAGYTF. CDR3 nucleotide sequence: TGCGCCAGCAGCCTTACCTCCGGGGGGCACGCGGGCTACACCTTC.

The rearrangement joins TRBV28 to TRBJ2-5; D not resolved. The germline CDR1 and CDR2 sequences are MDHEN and SYDVKM. The CDR3 is made up of 10 amino acids. The V end lost 8 bases, the J end lost 4 bases, and 5 bases lay between the germline ends. CDR3 in amino acids: CASGRETQYF. The CDR3 coding sequence is TGTGCCAGCGGCCGAGAGACCCAGTACTTC.

The V call is TRBV14, the J call TRBJ1-1, with D perhaps TRBD1 (5 bases). Trimming removed 4 bases at V and 11 bases at J, with 17 bases between. The CDR3 runs 13 residues. The germline CDR1 and CDR2 sequences are SGHDN and FVKESK. The CDR3 is CASSPLTAGGAFF. In DNA, the CDR3 is TGTGCCAGCAGCCCTTTGACAGCGGGAGGGGCTTTCTTT.

Here the CDR3 reads CASSFTSGSGTDTQYF. The CDR3 coding sequence is TGTGCCAGCAGCTTCACTAGCGGTTCGGGCACAGATACGCAGTATTTT. The chain joins TRBV7-3 to TRBJ2-3; 8 positions match TRBD2. This CDR3 is 16 amino acids long. V shed 3 bases, J shed 1 base, and the junction held 6 bases outside the gene matches. Germline lookup yields CDR1 SGHTA and CDR2 FQGTGA.

The J gene is TRBJ2-5, the V gene TRBV27; D is unclear. TRBJ2-7 matches the DNA end more closely, so the J call is doubtful. The germline CDR1 and CDR2 sequences are MNHEY and SMNVEV (reference sequence). There are 14 residues in the CDR3. For the CDR3, the DNA is TGTGCCAGCAGTCCGAGTCCCCTAGGTATCGAGCAGTACTTC. This encodes CASSPSPLGIEQYF.

This clone has just a few counts. This rearrangement joins TRBV5-1 to TRBJ2-2; D might be TRBD2 (6 bases). The CDR3 totals 17 residues. The V and J ends lost 0 bases and 4 bases respectively, with 16 bases between them. The germline gives CDR1 SGHRS, CDR2 YFSETQ. CDR3 DNA sequence: TGCGCCAGCAGCTTGGTGTATAACGGGAGAGTCACCGGGGAGCTGTTTTTT. Translated, it gives CASSLVYNGRVTGELFF. Drawing the rest from reference TRBV5-1 and TRBJ2-2, the complete variable domain is KAGVTQTPRYLIKTRGQQVTLSCSPISGHRSVSWYQQTPGQGLQFLFEYFSETQRNKGNFPGRFSGRQFSNSRSEMNVSTLELGDSALYLCASSLVYNGRVTGELFFGEGSRLTVL.

The genes are TRBV5-1 and TRBJ2-5; 7 bases are a match to TRBD2. Trimming cost V 1 base and J 5 bases; bases outside gene matches: 5. This CDR3 comprises 14 residues. Germline V gives CDR1 SGHRS, CDR2 YFSETQ. The CDR3 here is CASSLNNGGETQYF. CDR3 nucleotide sequence: TGCGCCAGCAGCTTGAATAACGGGGGGGAGACCCAGTACTTC.

The chain couples TRBV27 to TRBJ2-4; D is possibly TRBD1 (7 bases). Trimming left V 5 bases short and J 7 bases short, with 15 bases between. Germline CDR1 is MNHEY and CDR2 is SMNVEV (reference sequence). This CDR3 has 14 residues. Here the CDR3 DNA reads TGTGCCAGCAGTACCGGACAGGAGGGTAACATTCAGTACTTC. Translated, it gives CASSTGQEGNIQYF.

The V gene is TRBV10-1, the J gene TRBJ2-3; TRBD1 matches at 11 bases. The V and J ends lost 4 bases and 3 bases, in that order; junction bases with no gene match: 6. The length of the CDR3 is 16 residues. Per germline, CDR1 WNHNN and CDR2 SYGVQD (reference sequence). The CDR3 region is CASSAGQGARTDTQYF. CDR3 coding DNA: TGCGCCAGCAGTGCTGGACAGGGGGCGAGGACAGATACGCAGTATTTT.

The genes are TRBV4-1 and TRBJ1-1; D gene uncertain. The V end lost 1 base, the J end lost 0 bases, and 6 bases lay between the germline ends. The CDR3 sequence is 14 residues long. Germline V gene data show CDR1 as MGHRA and CDR2 as YSYEKL. In nucleotides, the CDR3 is TGCGCCAGCAGCCAAGTTGGAGTGAACACTGAAGCTTTCTTT. Translating it yields CASSQVGVNTEAFF.

The chain links TRBV7-3 to TRBJ2-7, with TRBD2 matching 9 bases. Germline trimming cut 5 bases from V and 0 bases from J; bases unmatched to any gene: 2. The CDR3 loop spans 14 amino acids. Germline CDR1 and CDR2: SGHTA and FQGTGA. In nucleotides, the CDR3 is TGTGCCAGCAGCCCTAGCGGGACCTCCTACGAGCAGTACTTC. Its translation is CASSPSGTSYEQYF.

The J gene is TRBJ2-7, the V gene TRBV7-2, with 9 bases fitting TRBD2. The CDR3 is 14 residues long. CDR1 SGHTA and CDR2 FQGNSA come from the germline V gene. V lost 4 bases to trimming and J lost 3 bases; unmatched junction nucleotides: 4. The chain's CDR3 is CASSSGLAGYEQYF. In DNA, the CDR3 is TGTGCCAGCAGCTCGGGACTAGCCGGCTACGAGCAGTACTTC.

This chain joins TRBV18 and TRBJ2-2; TRBD1 matches at 11 bases. V shed 3 bases and J 7 bases; nucleotides not matched to a gene: 7. Germline V gene data show CDR1 as KGHSH and CDR2 as LQKENI. The CDR3 runs to 16 residues. CDR3 sequence: CASSPARTGGIGELFF. As DNA, the CDR3 is TGTGCCAGCTCACCCGCGAGGACAGGGGGCATCGGGGAGCTGTTTTTT.

The chain joins TRBV4-1 to TRBJ2-7; D is undetermined. Trimming removed 5 bases from V and 6 bases from J, with 11 bases in between. The CDR3 length is 12 residues. CDR1 is MGHRA and CDR2 is YSYEKL in the germline V gene. CDR3 sequence (DNA): TGCGCCAGCAGCGAAACAGAAGGCGAGCAGTACTTC. It specifies CASSETEGEQYF.

V usage is TRBV29-1 and J usage is TRBJ2-7, with TRBD1 matching 8 bases. V gave up 3 bases and J gave up 6 bases; unmatched junction bases: 4. In germline, CDR1 is SQVTM, CDR2 ANQGSEA. The CDR3 loop spans 12 amino acids. CDR3 in DNA: TGCAGCGTTGACTGGACAGGGAGCGAGCAGTACTTC. Amino acids: CSVDWTGSEQYF.

This clone was counted only a few times. The chain is built from TRBV29-1 and TRBJ2-7, with 8 bases that match TRBD1. After removal of 6 bases from V and 3 bases from J, the junction contained 13 bases not matched to a gene. Germline CDR1 SQVTM, CDR2 ANQGSEA. This CDR3 region has 15 residues. The CDR3 region is CSVTPQDRAIYEQYF. The CDR3, as DNA: TGCAGCGTCACCCCTCAGGACAGGGCGATCTACGAGCAGTACTTC.

This clone was seen a handful of times. The chain has TRBV12-1 and TRBJ1-2; TRBD1 is the table's D call and was not checked against the DNA. TRBV12-1 is described as a pseudogene. The CDR3 consists of 12 residues. Here the CDR3 reads CASSFATGRYTF. Here the CDR3 DNA reads TGTGCCAGCAGCTTTGCCACAGGGCGCTACACCTTC.

This clone has a count of ten or more. V is TRBV6-1 and J is TRBJ2-7, with TRBD1 identical over 11 bases. Germline trimming cut 0 bases from V and 5 bases from J; bases unmatched to any gene: 3. From germline, CDR1 is MNHNS and CDR2 SASEGT. This CDR3 has 15 amino acids. The CDR3 reads CASSEAMGQGDEQYF. The CDR3 coding sequence is TGTGCCAGCAGTGAAGCCATGGGACAGGGGGACGAGCAGTACTTC.

J is TRBJ1-2 and V is TRBV4-1; 8 bases map to TRBD1. This CDR3 has 14 amino acids. CDR1 MGHRA and CDR2 YSYEKL come from the germline V gene. Trimming at V came to 5 bases and at J to 5 bases, leaving 7 bases not matched to a gene. The CDR3 loop reads CASSGRGQAYGYTF. The CDR3 DNA follows: TGCGCCAGCAGCGGACGGGGACAGGCTTATGGCTACACCTTC.

The chain has TRBV18 and TRBJ2-3; TRBD1 aligns across 8 bases. Germline assignment: CDR1 KGHSH and CDR2 LQKENI. V trimming: 3 bases; J trimming: 4 bases; junction bases outside the gene matches: 9. The CDR3 is 16 residues long. CDR3 in DNA: TGTGCCAGCTCACCGCGACAGGGGAATTTTGCAGATACGCAGTATTTT. The encoded protein is CASSPRQGNFADTQYF.